Below are 29 T cell receptor beta chains sequenced from a single sample in a study of T cells in narcolepsy. This table comes from immunoSEQ multiplex PCR, and its TCRdb copy is limited to in-frame clones, with some not included. The table shows some 15,000 clones, with approximately 83% occurring only once. The sequencing sample was made of memory (CD45RA-) CD4+ T cells from blood. The receptors here all came from a human donor in good health.

This chain joins TRBV9 and TRBJ2-2, with TRBD1 matching over 8 bases. The V gene's germline CDR1 is SGDLS and CDR2 YYNGEE. CDR3 length: 16 residues. V trimming: 2 bases; J trimming: 5 bases; junction bases outside the gene matches: 8. CDR3 bases: TGTGCCAGCAGCGTTATGTCAGGGGGCCGAACCGGGGAGCTGTTTTTT. This encodes CASSVMSGGRTGELFF.

This rearrangement joins TRBV7-2 to TRBJ2-3, with 9 bases fitting TRBD2. Germline trimming cut 4 bases from V and 3 bases from J; bases unmatched to any gene: 17. This CDR3 contains 19 residues. Germline CDR1 SGHTA, CDR2 FQGNSA. CDR3 protein: CASSSHPKSRGGATDTQYF. CDR3 bases: TGTGCCAGCAGCTCCCACCCTAAATCCCGCGGGGGGGCGACAGATACGCAGTATTTT.

This chain links TRBV2 with TRBJ1-5; the D gene is possibly TRBD1 (5 bases). Germline CDR1 reads SNHLY; CDR2 reads FYNNEI. The CDR3 contains 13 residues. The V and J ends lost 6 bases and 4 bases respectively, with 10 bases between them. CDR3 residues: CASSGDSNQPQHF. CDR3 DNA sequence: TGTGCCAGCAGCGGTGACAGTAATCAGCCCCAGCATTTT.

The J gene is TRBJ2-2, the V gene TRBV19; D possibly matches TRBD1 or TRBD2 (6 bases each). Trimming removed 4 bases from V and 6 bases from J, with 21 bases in between. In germline, CDR1 is LNHDA, CDR2 SQIVND (reference sequence). The length of the CDR3 is 17 residues. CDR3 protein: CASSRPQGRSIAGELFF. CDR3 DNA sequence: TGTGCCAGTAGTAGACCCCAGGGGAGGTCGATCGCCGGGGAGCTGTTTTTT.

The V call is TRBV5-1, the J call TRBJ2-3; 7 positions match TRBD2. The CDR3 is 17 residues long. Per germline, CDR1 SGHRS and CDR2 YFSETQ. The V segment lost 4 bases and the J segment 0 bases; nucleotides outside the gene matches: 11. CDR3 amino acids: CASSPRTRGGSTDTQYF. The CDR3 DNA reads TGCGCCAGCAGCCCCCGGACTAGGGGCGGTAGCACAGATACGCAGTATTTT.

The rearrangement joins TRBV7-2 to TRBJ2-7, with TRBD2 matching over 10 bases. V dropped 4 bases and J dropped 2; count of bases not matched to a gene: 2. This CDR3 contains 14 residues. Germline V lookup: CDR1 SGHTA, CDR2 FQGNSA. The CDR3 region has the DNA TGTGCCAGCAGCTCCAGCGGGAGGGCCTACGAGCAGTACTTC. Its protein product is CASSSSGRAYEQYF.

V is TRBV9 and J is TRBJ2-3, with a tentative D call TRBD1 (5 bases). The length of the CDR3 is 15 residues. The germline V gene encodes CDR1 SGDLS and CDR2 YYNGEE. Trimming took off 0 bases at V and 1 base at J, with 9 bases between the two ends. CDR3 protein: CASSVVGAGTDTQYF. For the CDR3, the DNA is TGTGCCAGCAGCGTAGTTGGGGCCGGCACAGATACGCAGTATTTT. The full variable domain, completed using reference TRBV9 and TRBJ2-3, is DSGVTQTPKHLITATGQRVTLRCSPRSGDLSVYWYQQSLDQGLQFLIQYYNGEERAKGNILERFSAQQFPDLHSELNLSSLELGDSALYFCASSVVGAGTDTQYFGPGTRLTVL.

The J gene is TRBJ2-5, the V gene TRBV9, with TRBD1 matching 7 bases. CDR3 size: 14 residues. Germline CDR1 is SGDLS and CDR2 is YYNGEE. V lost 1 base to trimming and J lost 5 bases; unmatched junction nucleotides: 5. The CDR3 loop is CASSVRDSGETQYF. CDR3 DNA: TGTGCCAGCAGCGTAAGGGACAGCGGTGAGACCCAGTACTTC.

V gene TRBV29-1 combines with J gene TRBJ2-5; 9 nucleotides line up with TRBD2. The J call may not be correct, given that the DNA end is closer to TRBJ2-7. The CDR3 sequence is 14 residues long. CDR1 is SQVTM, CDR2 ANQGSEA, per germline. The CDR3 spells CSCLGAGGIYEQYF. DNA for the CDR3: TGCAGCTGCCTGGGCGCGGGAGGGATCTACGAGCAGTACTTC.

V gene TRBV7-9 combines with J gene TRBJ2-3, with 7 bases identical to TRBD1. CDR1 is SEHNR, CDR2 FQNEAQ, per germline (reference sequence). V shed 10 bases, J shed 2 bases, and the junction held 9 bases outside the gene matches. The CDR3 is made up of 14 amino acids. CDR3 residues: CAIRGQKNTDTQYF. CDR3 coding DNA: TGTGCCATAAGGGGACAGAAGAACACAGATACGCAGTATTTT. The variable domain in full, with the rest retrieved from reference TRBV7-9 and TRBJ2-3, is DTGVSQNPRHKITKRGQNVTFRCDPISEHNRLYWYRQTLGQGPEFLTYFQNEAQLEKSRLLSDRFSAERPKGSFSTLEIQRTEQGDSAMYLCAIRGQKNTDTQYFGPGTRLTVL.

The rearrangement uses TRBV4-3 and TRBJ2-3; 7 positions agree with TRBD1. Germline V CDR1 and CDR2: LGHNA, YSLEER. The junction had 4 bases not matched to a gene; V was cut back by 4 bases and J by 6 bases. The CDR3 sequence is 13 residues long. The CDR3 DNA sequence: TGCGCCAGCAGCCCGAGGGGGCGGGATACGCAGTATTTT. It encodes CASSPRGRDTQYF.

This clone was counted only a few times. The chain employs TRBV2 and TRBJ2-4, with D perhaps matching TRBD2 (5 bases). Germline loops: CDR1 SNHLY, CDR2 FYNNEI. Trimming left V 3 bases short and J 7 bases short, with 19 bases between. The CDR3 has 16 residues. CDR3 loop: CASSDEGALRRNIQYF. Here the CDR3 DNA reads TGTGCCAGCAGTGATGAGGGAGCGCTCCGGAGGAACATTCAGTACTTC.

CDR3 in amino acids: CASSSGLAGSTDTQYF. CDR3 nucleotides: TGTGCCAGCAGCTCGGGACTAGCGGGTAGCACAGATACGCAGTATTTT. The rearrangement links TRBV11-2 to TRBJ2-3; 12 bases are shared with TRBD2. The CDR3 consists of 16 residues. J was trimmed by 0 bases and V by 4 bases; bases with no gene match: 2. CDR1 is SGHAT and CDR2 is FQNNGV in the germline V gene.

This chain connects TRBV7-8 to TRBJ1-2; 7 nucleotides match TRBD1. The CDR3 totals 14 residues. The germline gives CDR1 SGHVS, CDR2 FQNEAQ. Trimming removed 1 base from V and 2 bases from J; junction bases left unmatched: 1. The CDR3 loop reads CASSLGQGNYGYTF. CDR3 DNA sequence: TGTGCCAGCAGCTTAGGACAGGGAAACTATGGCTACACCTTC.

This rearrangement joins TRBV14 to TRBJ1-2, with D unresolved. The CDR3 is made up of 12 amino acids. CDR1 is SGHDN and CDR2 is FVKESK in the germline V gene. Trimming pared 4 bases from V and 4 bases from J, leaving 7 bases between. CDR3 sequence reads: CASSPGVYGYTF. The CDR3 coding sequence is TGTGCCAGCAGCCCCGGGGTCTATGGCTACACCTTC.

J is TRBJ1-1 and V is TRBV5-1; 7 positions agree with TRBD1. Germline V lookup: CDR1 SGHRS, CDR2 YFSETQ. V lost 0 bases to trimming and J lost 0 bases; unmatched junction nucleotides: 14. The CDR3 extends over 19 amino acids. The CDR3 protein is CASSLDPGQRRSLNTEAFF. DNA of the CDR3: TGCGCCAGCAGCTTGGATCCGGGACAGCGAAGGTCCCTGAACACTGAAGCTTTCTTT.

The CDR3 region is CASSDRRPGHSSSGANVLTF. DNA for the CDR3: TGTGCCAGCAGCGACCGCCGCCCGGGACATTCCTCCTCTGGGGCCAACGTCCTGACTTTC. This chain joins TRBV7-3 and TRBJ2-6; weak D call: TRBD1 (6 bases). Trimming stripped 5 bases from V and 0 bases from J, with 23 bases between. Germline V lookup: CDR1 SGHTA, CDR2 FQGTGA. This CDR3 comprises 20 residues.

This clone is a singleton in its sample. This chain links TRBV5-1 with TRBJ2-7; D is unresolved. The CDR3 is made up of 14 amino acids. CDR1 and CDR2 (germline): SGHRS, YFSETQ. The V end was cut by 5 bases, the J end by 0 bases, with 12 bases between. The CDR3 nucleotides read TGCGCCAGCAGTGCCAGGTTTAGCTCCTACGAGCAGTACTTC. Its protein is CASSARFSSYEQYF.

This clone was recorded a few times. The V and J genes are TRBV2 and TRBJ1-2; D unclear. This CDR3 has 14 residues. Germline lookup yields CDR1 SNHLY and CDR2 FYNNEI. V shed 2 bases and J shed 4 bases, with 11 bases lying between them. The CDR3 DNA reads TGTGCCAGCAGTGAACGGGGTACCCCCTATGGCTACACCTTC. Its translation is CASSERGTPYGYTF.

DNA of the CDR3: TGTGCCAGCGGACTGTTACAGGGAGCCTCTGGAAACACCATATATTTT. The encoded protein is CASGLLQGASGNTIYF. The chain uses TRBV2 and TRBJ1-3, with a weak D call TRBD1 (6 bases). CDR1 is SNHLY, CDR2 FYNNEI, per germline. The CDR3 consists of 16 residues. The V end was cut by 8 bases, the J end by 0 bases, with 17 bases between.

The chain combines TRBV18 with TRBJ2-5, with TRBD1 as a possible D gene (6 bases). The CDR3 extends over 18 amino acids. V shed 3 bases and J shed 3 bases, with 23 bases lying between them. Germline-derived CDR1 and CDR2 are KGHSH and LQKENI. Here the CDR3 DNA reads TGTGCCAGCTCACCGTTTTTATCGACAGGTCGCCGGGAAGAGACCCAGTACTTC. This codes for CASSPFLSTGRREETQYF.

V usage is TRBV6-5 and J usage is TRBJ1-4; D possibly corresponds to TRBD1 (5 bases). The germline V and J ends were trimmed by 4 bases and 7 bases, with 13 bases remaining between them. CDR1 and CDR2 from the germline V gene are MNHEY and SVGAGI. The CDR3 is 14 residues long. CDR3 protein: CASSLTQGGEKLFF. CDR3 nucleotide sequence: TGTGCCAGCAGTTTGACTCAGGGAGGTGAAAAACTGTTTTTT.

The chain joins TRBV6-5 to TRBJ1-2; possibly TRBD1 for D (6 bases). The CDR3 totals 13 residues. V was pared by 5 bases and J by 3 bases, with 10 bases between. CDR1 and CDR2 (germline): MNHEY, SVGAGI. In DNA, the CDR3 is TGTGCCAGCAGTACAGGGCTAGACTATGGCTACACCTTC. It codes for CASSTGLDYGYTF.

The V call is TRBV7-9, the J call TRBJ1-1; weak D call: TRBD1 (5 bases). CDR3 length: 15 amino acids. Trimming took 3 bases from V and 1 from J, leaving 12 bases between them. The germline CDR1 and CDR2 sequences are SEHNR and FQNEAQ (reference sequence). For the CDR3, the DNA is TGTGCCAGCAGCTTCGTGGGACCGTCGAACACTGAAGCTTTCTTT. It yields the protein CASSFVGPSNTEAFF. Filled out from reference TRBV7-9 and TRBJ1-1, the complete variable domain reads DTGVSQNPRHKITKRGQNVTFRCDPISEHNRLYWYRQTLGQGPEFLTYFQNEAQLEKSRLLSDRFSAERPKGSFSTLEIQRTEQGDSAMYLCASSFVGPSNTEAFFGQGTRLTVV.

The sample holds one count of this clone. The chain recombines TRBV4-2 with TRBJ1-6; D is unclear. This CDR3 contains 15 residues. From germline, CDR1 is LGHNA and CDR2 YNFKEQ. The ends were cut back, 1 base at V and 4 bases at J, with 8 bases in the middle. The CDR3 DNA reads as TGTGCCAGCAGCCAAGGGACGGATTATAATTCACCCCTCCACTTT. Its translation is CASSQGTDYNSPLHF.

The chain uses TRBV19 and TRBJ1-3; unclear D gene. V was trimmed by 7 bases and J by 0 bases, leaving 7 bases between them. Germline CDR1 and CDR2: LNHDA and SQIVND (reference sequence). There are 13 residues in the CDR3. The CDR3 protein is CASTPDSGNTIYF. CDR3 bases: TGTGCCAGTACCCCGGACTCTGGAAACACCATATATTTT.

The chain uses TRBV7-8 and TRBJ1-6, with D perhaps matching TRBD1 (6 bases). V lost 3 bases and J lost 7, with 13 bases in between. Germline values: CDR1 SGHVS, CDR2 FQNEAQ. This CDR3 is 15 amino acids long. CDR3 DNA: TGTGCCAGCAGCTTGAGGGACACGGTAAATTCACCCCTCCACTTT. Encoded protein: CASSLRDTVNSPLHF.

The rearrangement links TRBV4-3 to TRBJ2-7; no clear D. Per germline, CDR1 LGHNA and CDR2 YSLEER. The V end was cut by 5 bases, the J end by 3 bases, with 11 bases between. The length of the CDR3 is 13 residues. CDR3 residues: CASSEILGYEQYF. CDR3 nucleotide sequence: TGCGCCAGCAGCGAGATCTTAGGCTACGAGCAGTACTTC.

The chain combines TRBV7-8 with TRBJ1-4; no firm D call. The CDR3 consists of 13 residues. Germline-derived CDR1 and CDR2 are SGHVS and FQNEAQ. With 5 bases removed from V and 8 bases from J, the gap between germline ends came to 12 bases. Written as DNA, the CDR3 is TGTGCCAGCAGCCTTAAGAGGTGGGAAAAACTGTTTTTT. Its translation is CASSLKRWEKLFF. Together with reference TRBV7-8 and TRBJ1-4, the CDR3 gives the full variable domain: GAGVSQSPRYKVAKRGQDVALRCDPISGHVSLFWYQQALGQGPEFLTYFQNEAQLDKSGLPSDRFFAERPEGSVSTLKIQRTQQEDSAVYLCASSLKRWEKLFFGSGTQLSVL.